This T cell receptor beta chain was recorded in a study of T cells in women clearing cervical HPV infection. V lost 3 bases and J lost 4, with 12 bases in between. Germline V gene data show CDR1 as MDHEN and CDR2 as SYDVKM. This CDR3 spans 14 amino acids. Repertoires were generated with immunoSEQ multiplex PCR, while TCRdb's copy carries only in-frame clones and drops some. The sample includes 40,000 to 55,000 clones. For this clone: The read comes to an end 3 residues before the CDR3 does, leaving the germline J gene to fill in the end.

Input material: blood buffy coat. The rearrangement joins TRBV28 to TRBJ1-1; D is unresolved. This TCR derives from a woman aged 18 to 75 with a cervical HPV16 infection that either progressed to CIN3+ or cleared (not recorded which). CDR3: CASSFPGIATEAFF. The part of the CDR3 DNA that was read is TGTGCCAGCAGTTTTCCAGGAATTGCCACTGAA.